The clone carrying this T cell receptor beta chain was seen a handful of times. Antigen specificity is unknown. This sample stems from a study of cytomegalovirus exposure and HLA in healthy donors. Study-wide findings and caveats: Among immune exposure information, only CMV serostatus was available. Earlier results showed most TCR beta V segments being productive about 87% or about 30% of the time. Among TCR beta chains, those listed as cytomegalovirus-associated numbered approximately 150.

With 60 Vbeta and 13 Jbeta primers, the PCR was carried out. Assay used: immunoSEQ multiplex PCR; TCRdb lists only in-frame clones, some missing. The sample yields some 140,000 clones, roughly three quarters seen once. The CDR3 has 16 residues. Germline CDR1 reads MNHEY; CDR2 reads SVGAGI. V was pared by 4 bases and J by 7 bases, with 11 bases of the junction left unmatched. The rearrangement joins TRBV6-5 to TRBJ2-1; 9 bases map to TRBD2. The clonotype originates from a man younger than 40 in good health and CMV-seronegative. The sample was PBMCs. DNA for the CDR3: TGTGCCAGCAGTTCCCCGGGCGGGAGGGCCGGGAATGAGCAGTTCTTC. This translates into CASSSPGGRAGNEQFF.